The TCR beta chain described here comes from a study of technical replicates of blood from a handful of donors. This CDR3 contains 13 residues. V lost 3 bases to trimming and J lost 2 bases, with 7 bases between them. CDR1 is LNHDA and CDR2 is SQIVND in the germline V gene (reference sequence). Only a few counts were recorded for this clone. Method: immunoSEQ multiplex PCR; TCRdb's copy keeps in-frame clones and lacks some. The table includes under 90,000 clones, over 90% detected once. This sequence was found in a human donor in good health. The sample taken for sequencing was T cells isolated from PBMCs. This chain connects TRBV19 to TRBJ2-5, with D unresolved. CDR3 amino acids: CASSIHSQETQYF. For the CDR3, the DNA is TGTGCCAGTAGTATCCACTCTCAAGAGACCCAGTACTTC.